Below, 12 T cell receptor beta chains from the same sample are listed, as sequenced in a study of tumor and adjacent non-tumor tissue in lung cancer. This sample's RNA came from whole unsorted tissue. A modified ARM-PCR protocol with three rounds of nested PCR amplified TCRbeta. TCRdb redid the calling of the multiplex PCR reads with MiXCR, one entry per CDR3 protein. The sample carries some 90,000 distinct CDR3 sequences, 61% recorded once. The sample taken for sequencing was lung tumor tissue. These receptors all stem from a man aged 65-85 years with non-small cell lung cancer.

The table lists this clonotype with a few counts. It may be a read error: a sequence one base away is much more abundant. CDR3 protein: CATGGFGQPQHF. In nucleotides, the CDR3 is TGTGCCACAGGGGGGTTTGGTCAGCCCCAGCATTTT. J is TRBJ1-5 and V is TRBV6-6; 7 bases are a match to TRBD1. Unmatched junction bases numbered 6, after V lost 10 bases and J lost 6 bases. Germline CDR1 reads MNHNY; CDR2 reads SVGAGI (reference sequence). The CDR3 loop spans 12 amino acids.

This clonotype counts as medium-sized. The genes are TRBV11-2 and TRBJ2-7; the D call may be TRBD1 or TRBD2 (5 bases each). Trimming shortened V by 2 bases and J by 3 bases, and 14 bases separated the two germline ends. This CDR3 comprises 15 residues. CDR1 SGHAT and CDR2 FQNNGV come from the germline V gene. The CDR3 sequence: CASSLFPGTFYEQYF. Written as DNA, the CDR3 is TGTGCCAGCAGCTTATTCCCAGGGACGTTCTACGAGCAGTACTTC.

As for this clonotype: A much more abundant neighbour one base away suggests this may be a read error. V gene TRBV29-1 combines with J gene TRBJ2-7; D perhaps matches TRBD1 (6 bases). The CDR3 runs to 16 residues. In germline, CDR1 is SQVTM, CDR2 ANQGSEA. Deletions cut 1 base from V and 0 bases from J, with 16 bases between. The CDR3 protein is CSVEAGQGPISYEQYF. The DNA for the CDR3 is TGCAGCGTTGAAGCCGGGCAGGGGCCCATCTCCTACGAGCAGTACTTC.

The rearrangement links TRBV6-1 to TRBJ2-1, with D hard to call. V was clipped by 7 bases and J by 1 base, with 17 bases between them. Germline V gene data show CDR1 as MNHNS and CDR2 as SASEGT. This CDR3 is 16 amino acids long. As DNA, the CDR3 is TGTGCCAGCACCCCGGGTAGCTGGAGTTCCTACAATGAGCAGTTCTTC. Its protein is CASTPGSWSSYNEQFF.

By its share, this clonotype is medium-sized. The chain recombines TRBV11-3 with TRBJ2-3, with TRBD2 matching over 11 bases. The CDR3 runs to 16 residues. Germline trimming cut 4 bases from V and 0 bases from J; bases unmatched to any gene: 3. Germline values: CDR1 SGHNT, CDR2 YENEEA. CDR3 sequence (DNA): TGTGCCAGCAGCTCGGGACTAGCGGTTAGCACAGATACGCAGTATTTT. The encoded protein is CASSSGLAVSTDTQYF.

In its sample, this clonotype was seen many times. The gene calls are TRBV10-3 and TRBJ1-5; no clear D. The CDR3 length is 12 residues. V dropped 3 bases and J dropped 6 bases, with 6 bases sitting between them. The germline gives CDR1 ENHRY, CDR2 SYGVKD. As DNA, the CDR3 is TGTGCCATCAGTGACCCCGGTCAGCCCCAGCATTTT. Protein: CAISDPGQPQHF.

The DNA of the CDR3 is TGTGCCAGCCCGTTCGGGCTAGCAGAGAGCACAGATACGCAGTATTTT. Its translation: CASPFGLAESTDTQYF. This chain connects TRBV28 to TRBJ2-3, with a weak D call TRBD2 (5 bases). The V gene lost 8 bases and the J gene lost 0 bases, with 18 bases spanning the gap. The CDR3 spans 16 residues. CDR1 is MDHEN and CDR2 is SYDVKM in the germline V gene.

Ten or more counts support this clonotype. The chain links TRBV5-8 to TRBJ2-5, with unresolved D. The CDR3 covers 13 residues. Trimming left V 4 bases short and J 5 bases short, with 12 bases between. From germline, CDR1 is SGHTS and CDR2 YDEGEE. The CDR3 region has the DNA TGTGCCAGCAGCCCTCTAGGGTCGGAGACCCAGTACTTC. Translating it yields CASSPLGSETQYF.

On this clonotype itself: The junction and the germline gene differ at one end; a read error may be behind it. The chain carries TRBV2 and TRBJ2-1; TRBD1 matches 8 bases. Germline-derived CDR1 and CDR2 are SNHLY and FYNNEI. CDR3 length: 12 residues. The CDR3 spells CASILTGDEQFF. For the CDR3, the DNA is TGTGCGAGCATCCTGACAGGGGATGAGCAGTTCTTC.

This clonotype was counted only a few times. This chain links TRBV11-1 with TRBJ2-7; D may be TRBD2 (6 bases). This CDR3 has 14 amino acids. CDR1 is SGHAT, CDR2 FQDESV, per germline (reference sequence). CDR3 sequence (DNA): TGTACTAGCAGCTTATGGGGGAGCTTCGACGAGCAGTACTTC. This gives the protein CTSSLWGSFDEQYF. Drawing the rest from reference TRBV11-1 and TRBJ2-7, the complete variable domain is EAEVAQSPRYKITEKSQAVAFWCDPISGHATLYWYRQILGQGPELLVQFQDESVVDDSQLPKDRFSAERLKGVDSTLKIQPAELGDSAMYLCTSSLWGSFDEQYFGPGTRLTVT.

The CDR3 nucleotides read TGTGCCAGCGTAGACGGGAGCTCCTACAATGAGCAGTTCTTC. Translated: CASVDGSSYNEQFF. This chain connects TRBV6-1 to TRBJ2-1, with TRBD2 as a possible D gene (6 bases). Germline lookup yields CDR1 MNHNS and CDR2 SASEGT. V was trimmed by 8 bases and J by 0 bases, leaving 11 bases between them. The CDR3 sequence is 14 residues long.

This clonotype has ten or more counts. The chain carries TRBV5-1 and TRBJ1-6; 10 positions agree with TRBD1. CDR1 and CDR2 from the germline V gene are SGHRS and YFSETQ. The trim removed 4 bases at V and 10 bases at J, leaving 8 bases unmatched. This CDR3 is 15 amino acids long. CDR3 nucleotides: TGCGCCAGCAGCATATGGGACAGGGGCAGATCACCCCTCCACTTT. Translated, it gives CASSIWDRGRSPLHF.